A selection of T cell receptor beta chains follows, all from one sample in a study of shared clonotypes between healthy human individuals. The method was immunoSEQ multiplex PCR; TCRdb's version includes in-frame clones alone and lacks a portion of them. The sample carries some 2,500,000 clones, roughly 93% recorded once. Sequencing used naive CD4+ T cells from PBMCs. Source of these receptors: a man aged 18 to 29 in good health. Some clones in this sample may be carry-over from other donors' samples. Each CDR3 is given with its conserved first and last residue. A D gene is named only where the DNA matches it firmly. Not every row has a clone size; where given, it reads once, few, many or a size class.

>NA|NA|TRBJ2-1|TRBV2
CASSERFLESYNEQFF
TGTGCCAGCAGTGAAAGGTTCCTAGAGAGTTACAATGAGCAGTTCTTC
>NA|NA|TRBJ1-3|TRBV7-9
CASSLDRQWVGNTIYF
TGTGCCAGCAGCTTGGACCGACAGTGGGTTGGAAACACCATATATTTT
>NA|NA|TRBJ1-1|TRBV7-6
CASSLSGPTYMNTEAFF
TGTGCCAGCAGCTTATCGGGCCCTACCTATATGAACACTGAAGCTTTCTTT
>TRBD1|NA|TRBJ1-2|TRBV6-1
CASQANRGSNYGYTF
TGTGCCAGCCAAGCGAACAGGGGTTCGAACTATGGCTACACCTTC
>TRBD1|NA|TRBJ2-2|TRBV5-4
CASSLYRGRNTGELFF
TGTGCCAGCAGCTTATACAGGGGGCGGAACACCGGGGAGCTGTTTTTT
>NA|NA|TRBJ2-1|TRBV5-1
CASSEKPSDEQFF
TGCGCCAGCAGTGAAAAGCCCAGCGACGAGCAGTTCTTC
>NA|NA|TRBJ1-4|TRBV27
CASSLRGTEKLFF
TGTGCCAGCAGTTTAAGGGGTACTGAAAAACTGTTTTTT
>NA|NA|TRBJ2-2|TRBV7-9
CASSTTRGTGELFF
TGTGCCAGCAGCACCACTCGGGGCACCGGGGAGCTGTTTTTT
>NA|NA|TRBJ1-2|TRBV6-1
CASAPGLIYGYTF
TGTGCCAGCGCCCCGGGACTGATATATGGCTACACCTTC
>NA|once|TRBJ2-3|TRBV5-1
CASSLGGGTDTQYF
TGCGCCAGCAGCCTCGGAGGTGGAACAGATACGCAGTATTTT
>NA|NA|TRBJ2-1|TRBV7-2
CASSLSGYSYNEQFF
TGTGCCAGCAGCTTATCGGGTTACTCCTACAATGAGCAGTTCTTC